Presented here are 2 T cell receptor beta chains from one specimen sequenced in a study of neurological immune-mediated disorders. Each CDR3 protein gets one entry after TCRdb re-called the 5' RACE reads with MiXCR. The sample lists around 18,000 distinct CDR3 sequences; less than 25% were seen once. Sequencing was carried out using PBMCs. The origin of the receptors is a man in his fifties in good health.

The chain employs TRBV20-1 and TRBJ2-7; TRBD2 matches 12 bases. CDR3 length: 14 residues. V gave up 3 bases and J gave up 6 bases; unmatched junction bases: 6. Germline V gene data show CDR1 as DFQATT and CDR2 as SNEGSKA (reference sequence). The CDR3 is CSARTSGSLAEQYF. In nucleotides, the CDR3 is TGCAGTGCTAGGACTAGCGGGAGTCTAGCCGAGCAGTACTTC.

By share of the sample, this clonotype is medium-sized (0.01 to 0.1%). The CDR3 nucleotides are TGCGCCAGCAGCCTTTCTCGGGGGAACACTGAAGCTTTCTTT. Its protein product is CASSLSRGNTEAFF. V usage is TRBV4-1 and J usage is TRBJ1-1; D not certain. The CDR3 totals 14 residues. Looked up from germline, CDR1 is MGHRA and CDR2 is YSYEKL. Between the trimmed V and J ends, which lost 4 bases and 1 base, there was a span of 10 bases.